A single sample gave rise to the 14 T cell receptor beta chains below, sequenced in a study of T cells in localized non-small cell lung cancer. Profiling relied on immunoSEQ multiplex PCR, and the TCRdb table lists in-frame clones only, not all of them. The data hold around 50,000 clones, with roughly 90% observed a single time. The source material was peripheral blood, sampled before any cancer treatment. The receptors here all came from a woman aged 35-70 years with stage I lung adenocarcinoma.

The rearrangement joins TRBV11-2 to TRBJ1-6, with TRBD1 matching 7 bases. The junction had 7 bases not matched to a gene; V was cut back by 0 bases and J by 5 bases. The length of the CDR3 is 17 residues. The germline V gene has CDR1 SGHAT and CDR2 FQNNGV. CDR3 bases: TGTGCCAGCAGCTTAGATTTGACAGGGCGTAATAATTCACCCCTCCACTTT. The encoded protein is CASSLDLTGRNNSPLHF.

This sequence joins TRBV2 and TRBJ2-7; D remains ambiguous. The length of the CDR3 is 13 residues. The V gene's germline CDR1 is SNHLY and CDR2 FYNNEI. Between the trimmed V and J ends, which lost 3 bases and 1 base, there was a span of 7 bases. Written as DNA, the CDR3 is TGTGCCAGCAGTGACGTCGCTTCCTACGAGCAGTACTTC. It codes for CASSDVASYEQYF. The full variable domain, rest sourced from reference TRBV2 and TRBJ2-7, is EPEVTQTPSHQVTQMGQEVILRCVPISNHLYFYWYRQILGQKVEFLVSFYNNEISEKSEIFDDQFSVERPDGSNFTLKIRSTKLEDSAMYFCASSDVASYEQYFGPGTRLTVT.

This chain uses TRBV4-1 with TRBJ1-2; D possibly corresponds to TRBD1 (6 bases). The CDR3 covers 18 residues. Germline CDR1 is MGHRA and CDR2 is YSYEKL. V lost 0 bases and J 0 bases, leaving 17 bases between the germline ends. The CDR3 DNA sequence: TGCGCCAGCAGCCAAGAGGTGCAGGGACACACCACTAACTATGGCTACACCTTC. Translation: CASSQEVQGHTTNYGYTF.

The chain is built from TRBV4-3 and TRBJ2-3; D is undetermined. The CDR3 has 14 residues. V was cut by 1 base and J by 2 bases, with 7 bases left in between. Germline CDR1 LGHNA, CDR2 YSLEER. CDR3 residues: CASSQGRNTDTQYF. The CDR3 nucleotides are TGCGCCAGCAGCCAAGGGCGCAACACAGATACGCAGTATTTT.

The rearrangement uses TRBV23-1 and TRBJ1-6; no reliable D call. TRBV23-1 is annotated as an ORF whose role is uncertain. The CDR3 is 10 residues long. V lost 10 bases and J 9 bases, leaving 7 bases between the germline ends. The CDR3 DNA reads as TGCGCCACCCCCCGTTCACCCCTCCACTTT. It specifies CATPRSPLHF.

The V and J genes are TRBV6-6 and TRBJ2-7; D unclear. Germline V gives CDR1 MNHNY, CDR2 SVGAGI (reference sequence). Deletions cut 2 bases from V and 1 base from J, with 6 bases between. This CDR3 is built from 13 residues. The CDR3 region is CASSYDNSYEQYF. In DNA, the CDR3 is TGTGCCAGCAGTTACGACAATTCCTACGAGCAGTACTTC.

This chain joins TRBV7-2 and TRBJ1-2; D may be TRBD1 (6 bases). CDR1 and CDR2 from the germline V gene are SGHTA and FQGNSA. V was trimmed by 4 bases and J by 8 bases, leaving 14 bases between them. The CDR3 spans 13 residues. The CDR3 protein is CASSSTGREGYTF. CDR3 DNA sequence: TGTGCCAGCAGCTCAACAGGGAGAGAGGGCTACACCTTC.

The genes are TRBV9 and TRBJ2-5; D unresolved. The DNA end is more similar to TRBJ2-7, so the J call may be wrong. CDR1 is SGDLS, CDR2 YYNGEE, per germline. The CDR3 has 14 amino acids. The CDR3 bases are TGTGCCAGCAGCGTAGAAAGCTACCCCTACGAGCAGTACTTC. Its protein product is CASSVESYPYEQYF.

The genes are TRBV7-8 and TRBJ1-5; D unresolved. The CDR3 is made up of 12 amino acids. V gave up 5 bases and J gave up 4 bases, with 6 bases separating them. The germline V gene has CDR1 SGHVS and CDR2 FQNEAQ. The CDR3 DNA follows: TGTGCCAGCAGCGAGAAAAATCAGCCCCAGCATTTT. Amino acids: CASSEKNQPQHF. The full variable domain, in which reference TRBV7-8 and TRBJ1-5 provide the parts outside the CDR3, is GAGVSQSPRYKVAKRGQDVALRCDPISGHVSLFWYQQALGQGPEFLTYFQNEAQLDKSGLPSDRFFAERPEGSVSTLKIQRTQQEDSAVYLCASSEKNQPQHFGDGTRLSIL.

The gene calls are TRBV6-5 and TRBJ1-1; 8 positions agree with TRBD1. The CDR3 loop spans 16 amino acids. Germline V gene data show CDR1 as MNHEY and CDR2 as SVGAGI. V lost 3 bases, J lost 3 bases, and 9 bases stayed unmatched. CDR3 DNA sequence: TGTGCCAGCAGTTATATCCAGGGGGCGGTTTACACTGAAGCTTTCTTT. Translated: CASSYIQGAVYTEAFF.

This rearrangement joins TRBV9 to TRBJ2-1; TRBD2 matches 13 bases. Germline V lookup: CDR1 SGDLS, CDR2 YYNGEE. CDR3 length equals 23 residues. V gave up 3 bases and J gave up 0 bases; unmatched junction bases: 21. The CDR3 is CASSGPTLGTSGANLHSYNEQFF. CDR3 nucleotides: TGTGCCAGCAGCGGCCCGACCCTCGGGACTAGCGGGGCGAACCTTCACTCCTACAATGAGCAGTTCTTC.

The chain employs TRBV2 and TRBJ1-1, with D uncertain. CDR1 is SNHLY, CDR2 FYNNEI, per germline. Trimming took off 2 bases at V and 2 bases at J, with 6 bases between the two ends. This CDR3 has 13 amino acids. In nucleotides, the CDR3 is TGTGCCAGCAGTGAATTTAAAAACACTGAAGCTTTCTTT. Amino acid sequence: CASSEFKNTEAFF.

The CDR3 loop reads CASSPISGQGGQETQYF. CDR3 coding DNA: TGTGCCAGCAGCCCGATCTCGGGGCAGGGAGGACAAGAGACCCAGTACTTC. This sequence joins TRBV5-5 and TRBJ2-5, with a tentative D call TRBD2 (6 bases). Germline values: CDR1 SGHKS, CDR2 YYEKEE (reference sequence). V shed 4 bases and J shed 2 bases, with 21 bases lying between them. This CDR3 region has 17 residues.

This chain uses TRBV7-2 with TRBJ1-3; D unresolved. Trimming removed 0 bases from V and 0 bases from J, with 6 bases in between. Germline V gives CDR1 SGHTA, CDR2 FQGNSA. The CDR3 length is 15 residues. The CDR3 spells CASSLAASSGNTIYF. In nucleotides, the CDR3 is TGTGCCAGCAGCTTAGCAGCCAGCTCTGGAAACACCATATATTTT.